This entry lists 20 T cell receptor beta chains sequenced from one sample in a study of T cell responses to AZD1222 COVID-19 vaccine. Profiling relied on immunoSEQ multiplex PCR, and the TCRdb table lists in-frame clones only, not all of them. Of about 99,000 clones in the sample, 87% were seen once. The sequencing used peripheral blood, collected on day 0 of AZD1222 vaccination. These receptor sequences come from an adult in good health.

V usage is TRBV7-2 and J usage is TRBJ2-7, with unresolved D. V was cut by 3 bases and J by 0 bases, with 6 bases left in between. Germline CDR1 and CDR2: SGHTA and FQGNSA. The length of the CDR3 is 13 residues. DNA for the CDR3: TGTGCCAGCAGCTTGCGGCCCTCCTACGAGCAGTACTTC. This gives the protein CASSLRPSYEQYF. Variable domain in full (rest from reference TRBV7-2 and TRBJ2-7): GAGVSQSPSNKVTEKGKDVELRCDPISGHTALYWYRQSLGQGLEFLIYFQGNSAPDKSGLPSDRFSAERTGGSVSTLTIQRTQQEDSAVYLCASSLRPSYEQYFGPGTRLTVT.

This chain links TRBV9 with TRBJ2-7; 10 bases line up with TRBD2. CDR3 size: 16 residues. V trimming: 0 bases; J trimming: 3 bases; junction bases outside the gene matches: 6. Germline V gene lookup returns CDR1 SGDLS and CDR2 YYNGEE. The DNA for the CDR3 is TGTGCCAGCAGCGTAGAGGGCCTAGCGGGGGTCTACGAGCAGTACTTC. Its translation: CASSVEGLAGVYEQYF.

V usage is TRBV5-1 and J usage is TRBJ2-1; D remains unclear. The CDR3 has 17 residues. CDR1 SGHRS and CDR2 YFSETQ come from the germline V gene. Between the trimmed V and J ends, which lost 4 bases and 0 bases, there was a span of 17 bases. Here the CDR3 reads CASSPVPIGTSYNEQFF. DNA for the CDR3: TGCGCCAGCAGCCCGGTCCCTATAGGTACCTCCTACAATGAGCAGTTCTTC. The complete variable domain, with remaining parts taken from reference TRBV5-1 and TRBJ2-1, reads KAGVTQTPRYLIKTRGQQVTLSCSPISGHRSVSWYQQTPGQGLQFLFEYFSETQRNKGNFPGRFSGRQFSNSRSEMNVSTLELGDSALYLCASSPVPIGTSYNEQFFGPGTRLTVL.

The CDR3 DNA sequence: TGTGCCACCCGACAGGGTGACTATGGCTACACCTTC. Residues: CATRQGDYGYTF. The chain recombines TRBV10-3 with TRBJ1-2; 7 bases fit TRBD1. There are 12 residues in the CDR3. J lost 3 bases, V lost 10 bases, and 5 bases had no gene match. Per the germline V gene, CDR1 is ENHRY and CDR2 is SYGVKD.

The chain is built from TRBV5-8 and TRBJ2-7, with D possibly TRBD1 on 5 matching bases. Germline V gene lookup returns CDR1 SGHTS and CDR2 YDEGEE. This CDR3 has 13 amino acids. Trimming took off 0 bases at V and 7 bases at J, with 11 bases between the two ends. The CDR3 loop reads CASSLGGLREQYV. The CDR3 DNA follows: TGTGCCAGCAGCTTGGGGGGCCTTCGTGAGCAGTACGTC.

This chain links TRBV7-6 with TRBJ1-2; 9 bases align to TRBD1. The CDR3 covers 16 residues. After removal of 1 base from V and 4 bases from J, the junction contained 7 bases not matched to a gene. Germline-derived CDR1 and CDR2 are SGHVS and FNYEAQ. CDR3 residues: CASSLGYRGPLYGYTF. As DNA, the CDR3 is TGTGCCAGCAGCTTAGGTTACAGGGGGCCGCTCTATGGCTACACCTTC.

This rearrangement joins TRBV12-5 to TRBJ2-6; weak D call: TRBD2 (5 bases). V lost 6 bases to trimming and J lost 0 bases, with 12 bases between them. This CDR3 has 16 residues. Germline V gives CDR1 LGHNT, CDR2 FRNRAP. The CDR3 nucleotides read TGTGCTAGTGGCCCCCCCCGGGGCTCTGGGGCCAACGTCCTGACTTTC. Amino acid sequence: CASGPPRGSGANVLTF.

This rearrangement joins TRBV7-8 to TRBJ1-1; 7 bases map to TRBD1. Germline CDR1 SGHVS, CDR2 FQNEAQ. The ends lost 1 base at V and 9 bases at J; junction bases unmatched: 2. The CDR3 extends over 12 amino acids. The DNA for the CDR3 is TGTGCCAGCAGCTTAGGGGACAGCCAAGCTTTCTTT. Its protein is CASSLGDSQAFF. The full variable domain, completed using reference TRBV7-8 and TRBJ1-1, is GAGVSQSPRYKVAKRGQDVALRCDPISGHVSLFWYQQALGQGPEFLTYFQNEAQLDKSGLPSDRFFAERPEGSVSTLKIQRTQQEDSAVYLCASSLGDSQAFFGQGTRLTVV.

V usage is TRBV10-3 and J usage is TRBJ1-2; no clear D. This CDR3 has 15 amino acids. Germline CDR1 is ENHRY and CDR2 is SYGVKD. The germline V and J ends were trimmed by 0 bases and 2 bases, with 10 bases remaining between them. The CDR3 DNA sequence: TGTGCCATCAGTGAGTCGGAGGGTGGGAACTATGGCTACACCTTC. It specifies CAISESEGGNYGYTF.

This chain uses TRBV19 with TRBJ1-3; D remains ambiguous. The CDR3 length is 15 residues. CDR1 is LNHDA, CDR2 SQIVND, per germline (reference sequence). The germline V and J ends were trimmed by 4 bases and 0 bases, with 10 bases remaining between them. The CDR3 spells CASSTYRGSGNTIYF. The CDR3 region has the DNA TGTGCCAGTAGTACATATCGTGGCTCTGGAAACACCATATATTTT.

In the case of this clone: The germline gene is not matched at one end of the junction; a read error may be the cause. This sequence joins TRBV5-5 and TRBJ1-5, with 7 bases fitting TRBD1. Per germline, CDR1 SGHKS and CDR2 YYEKEE (reference sequence). This CDR3 contains 15 residues. Here the CDR3 reads CASSLGTARAQPQHF. Here the CDR3 DNA reads TGTGCCAGCAGTTTGGGGACAGCCAGGGCCCAGCCCCAGCATTTT.

Comments on this clone: The junction differs from germline at one of its ends, possibly a read error. This chain uses TRBV5-1 with TRBJ2-5; TRBD2 might be the D (6 bases). CDR1 SGHRS and CDR2 YFSETQ come from the germline V gene. The CDR3 runs to 16 residues. DNA of the CDR3: TGTGCCAGCAGCTTGGAGGTTGGCGGGGCTGAAGAGACCCAGTACTTC. It encodes CASSLEVGGAEETQYF.

This clone was observed a few times. The chain has TRBV4-2 and TRBJ2-2; 9 nucleotides match TRBD1. The CDR3 spans 16 residues. Losses at the gene ends were 3 bases for V and 4 bases for J; bases not matched to a gene: 6. In germline, CDR1 is LGHNA, CDR2 YNFKEQ. The CDR3 nucleotides read TGTGCCAGCAGCCAGGCCGGGACAGGGAGCACCGGGGAGCTGTTTTTT. Protein: CASSQAGTGSTGELFF.

CDR3 loop: CASSPNLANGYTF. CDR3 nucleotides: TGCGCCAGCAGCCCCAACCTCGCGAATGGCTACACCTTC. This chain connects TRBV4-1 to TRBJ1-2; D is unclear. CDR1 and CDR2 from the germline V gene are MGHRA and YSYEKL. This CDR3 spans 13 amino acids. V dropped 4 bases and J dropped 6 bases, with 12 bases sitting between them.

DNA for the CDR3: TGTGCCAGCAGCTTAACGGGTGGATCACCCCTCCACTTT. It codes for CASSLTGGSPLHF. The chain joins TRBV7-3 to TRBJ1-6; D uncertain. V lost 0 bases and J 10 bases, leaving 7 bases between the germline ends. The germline V gene encodes CDR1 SGHTA and CDR2 FQGTGA. This CDR3 spans 13 amino acids.

This clone is a singleton in its sample. The J gene is TRBJ1-6, the V gene TRBV2; 8 positions match TRBD1. Germline CDR1 and CDR2: SNHLY and FYNNEI. V shed 6 bases, J shed 6 bases, and the junction held 1 base outside the gene matches. This CDR3 is 13 amino acids long. Here the CDR3 DNA reads TGTGCCAGCAGCGGACAGGGTAATTCACCCCTCCACTTT. This gives the protein CASSGQGNSPLHF.

This rearrangement joins TRBV7-9 to TRBJ1-5, with D uncertain. The CDR3 totals 12 residues. The V and J ends lost 5 bases and 4 bases respectively, with 6 bases between them. The germline CDR1 and CDR2 sequences are SEHNR and FQNEAQ (reference sequence). CDR3 region: CASSRSNQPQHF. The CDR3, as DNA: TGTGCCAGCAGCCGATCTAATCAGCCCCAGCATTTT.

The chain combines TRBV9 with TRBJ2-3; tentative D call: TRBD2 (5 bases). Trimming removed 3 bases at V and 1 base at J, with 12 bases between. This CDR3 region has 15 residues. The germline CDR1 and CDR2 sequences are SGDLS and YYNGEE. This chain's CDR3 is CASSAALGGTDTQYF. The CDR3 region has the DNA TGTGCCAGCAGCGCCGCTCTCGGGGGCACAGATACGCAGTATTTT.

Written as DNA, the CDR3 is TGCGCCAGCAGCTTGGTAGCGGGGGGGACAGATACGCAGTATTTT. It encodes CASSLVAGGTDTQYF. The J gene is TRBJ2-3, the V gene TRBV5-1; 11 bases are shared with TRBD2. The CDR3 length is 15 residues. The ends lost 0 bases at V and 3 bases at J; junction bases unmatched: 0. Germline lookup yields CDR1 SGHRS and CDR2 YFSETQ. Looking up the rest from reference TRBV5-1 and TRBJ2-3 gives the full variable domain: KAGVTQTPRYLIKTRGQQVTLSCSPISGHRSVSWYQQTPGQGLQFLFEYFSETQRNKGNFPGRFSGRQFSNSRSEMNVSTLELGDSALYLCASSLVAGGTDTQYFGPGTRLTVL.

This chain links TRBV3-1 (or the pseudogene TRBV3-2) with TRBJ2-2, with D perhaps TRBD1 or TRBD2 (5 bases each). Germline values: CDR1 LGHDT, CDR2 YNNKEL (reference sequence). V lost 8 bases and J lost 1, with 14 bases in between. This CDR3 has 15 residues. The CDR3 region has the DNA TGTGCCAGCGGGACCACCCCGGAGAACACCGGGGAGCTGTTTTTT. Translated: CASGTTPENTGELFF.